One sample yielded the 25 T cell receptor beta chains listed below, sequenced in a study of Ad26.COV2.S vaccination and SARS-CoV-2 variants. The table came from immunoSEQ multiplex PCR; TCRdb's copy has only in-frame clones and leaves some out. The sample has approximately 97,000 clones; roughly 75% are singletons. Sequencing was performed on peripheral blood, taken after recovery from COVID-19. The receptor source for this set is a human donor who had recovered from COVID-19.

CDR3 sequence: CASSPRSGAINIQYF. CDR3 sequence (DNA): TGTGCCAGCAGTCCGAGGTCGGGGGCTATCAACATTCAGTACTTC. V and J are TRBV28 and TRBJ2-4; D is tentatively TRBD1 or TRBD2 (6 bases each). The V and J ends lost 5 bases and 7 bases respectively, with 18 bases between them. The CDR3 spans 15 residues. Germline V gives CDR1 MDHEN, CDR2 SYDVKM.

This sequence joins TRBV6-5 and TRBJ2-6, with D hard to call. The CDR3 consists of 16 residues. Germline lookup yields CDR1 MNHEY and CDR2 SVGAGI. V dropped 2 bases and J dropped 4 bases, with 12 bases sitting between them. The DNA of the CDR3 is TGTGCCAGCAGTTACAAAAGTGGGGTCGGGGCCAACGTCCTGACTTTC. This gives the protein CASSYKSGVGANVLTF.

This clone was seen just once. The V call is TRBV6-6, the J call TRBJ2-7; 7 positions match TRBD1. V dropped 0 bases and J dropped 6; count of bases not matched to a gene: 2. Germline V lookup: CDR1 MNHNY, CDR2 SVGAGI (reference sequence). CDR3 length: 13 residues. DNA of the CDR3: TGTGCCAGCAGTTACTCGAACAGGGGCGAGCAGTACTTC. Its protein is CASSYSNRGEQYF.

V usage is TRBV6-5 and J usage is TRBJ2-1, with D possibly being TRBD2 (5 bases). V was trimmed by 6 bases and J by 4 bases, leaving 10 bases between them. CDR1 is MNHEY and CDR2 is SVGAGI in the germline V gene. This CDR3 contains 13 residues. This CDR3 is CASRNGVYNEQFF. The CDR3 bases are TGTGCCAGCAGGAACGGGGTATACAATGAGCAGTTCTTC.

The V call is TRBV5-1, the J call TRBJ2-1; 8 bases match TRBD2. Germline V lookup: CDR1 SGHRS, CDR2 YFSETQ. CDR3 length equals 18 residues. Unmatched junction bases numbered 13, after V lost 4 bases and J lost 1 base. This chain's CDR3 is CASSLYRSGAPSYNEQFF. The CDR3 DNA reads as TGCGCCAGCAGCCTGTACCGTAGCGGGGCCCCTTCCTACAATGAGCAGTTCTTC.

CDR3 sequence: CASSWREWETQYF. The CDR3, as DNA: TGCGCCAGCAGCTGGCGGGAATGGGAGACCCAGTACTTC. The chain joins TRBV5-1 to TRBJ2-5, with D possibly matching TRBD2 (6 bases). The CDR3 has 13 amino acids. CDR1 SGHRS and CDR2 YFSETQ come from the germline V gene. The V end lost 3 bases, the J end lost 5 bases, and 11 bases lay between the germline ends.

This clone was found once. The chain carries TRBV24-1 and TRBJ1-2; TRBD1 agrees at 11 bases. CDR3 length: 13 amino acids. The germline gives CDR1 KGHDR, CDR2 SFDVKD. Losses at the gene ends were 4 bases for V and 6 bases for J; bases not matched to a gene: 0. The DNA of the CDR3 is TGTGCCACCAGTGAGGGACAGGGGGATGGCTACACCTTC. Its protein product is CATSEGQGDGYTF.

This chain's CDR3 is CASSSIQGMGETQYF. The DNA of the CDR3 is TGTGCCAGCAGCTCGATTCAGGGCATGGGTGAGACCCAGTACTTC. The genes are TRBV5-6 and TRBJ2-5, with D perhaps TRBD1 (5 bases). CDR3 length equals 15 residues. CDR1 is SGHDT and CDR2 is YYEEEE in the germline V gene. Trimming left V 3 bases short and J 5 bases short, with 17 bases between.

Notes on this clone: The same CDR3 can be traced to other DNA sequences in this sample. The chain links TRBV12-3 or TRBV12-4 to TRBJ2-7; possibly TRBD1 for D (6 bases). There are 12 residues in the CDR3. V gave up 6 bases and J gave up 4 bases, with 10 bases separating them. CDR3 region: CASSSDRYEQYF. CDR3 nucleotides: TGTGCCAGCAGCTCGGACAGATACGAGCAGTACTTC.

In nucleotides, the CDR3 is TGTGCCAGTAGTATGGGTACAGGAATGGAAGAGACCCAGTACTTC. As protein: CASSMGTGMEETQYF. The chain employs TRBV19 and TRBJ2-5, with D perhaps TRBD1 (5 bases). Germline V gene lookup returns CDR1 LNHDA and CDR2 SQIVND (reference sequence). The V end lost 3 bases, the J end lost 3 bases, and 14 bases lay between the germline ends. The length of the CDR3 is 15 residues.

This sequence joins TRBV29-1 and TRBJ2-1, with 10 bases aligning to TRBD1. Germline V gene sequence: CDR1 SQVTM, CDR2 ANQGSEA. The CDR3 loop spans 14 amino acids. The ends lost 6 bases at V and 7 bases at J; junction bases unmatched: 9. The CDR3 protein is CSVTKTGGKNEQFF. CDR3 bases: TGCAGCGTGACAAAGACAGGGGGCAAGAATGAGCAGTTCTTC.

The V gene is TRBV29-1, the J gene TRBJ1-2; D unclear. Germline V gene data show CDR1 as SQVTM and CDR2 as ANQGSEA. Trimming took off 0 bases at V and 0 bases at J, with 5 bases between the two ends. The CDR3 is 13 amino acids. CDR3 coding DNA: TGCAGCGTTGAAGACAGGTCTAACTATGGCTACACCTTC. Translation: CSVEDRSNYGYTF.

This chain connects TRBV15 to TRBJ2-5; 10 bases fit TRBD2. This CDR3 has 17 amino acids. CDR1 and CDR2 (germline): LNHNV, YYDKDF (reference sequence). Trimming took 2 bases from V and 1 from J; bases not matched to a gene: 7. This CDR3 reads CATSRPTSGESQETQYF. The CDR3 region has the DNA TGTGCCACCAGCAGACCAACTAGCGGGGAGAGCCAAGAGACCCAGTACTTC.

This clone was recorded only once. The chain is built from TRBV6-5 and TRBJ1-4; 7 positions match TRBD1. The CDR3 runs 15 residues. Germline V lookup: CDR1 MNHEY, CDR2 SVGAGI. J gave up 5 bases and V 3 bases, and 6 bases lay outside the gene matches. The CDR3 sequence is CASSYRGQKNEKLFF. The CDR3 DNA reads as TGTGCCAGCAGTTATAGGGGACAGAAGAATGAAAAACTGTTTTTT.

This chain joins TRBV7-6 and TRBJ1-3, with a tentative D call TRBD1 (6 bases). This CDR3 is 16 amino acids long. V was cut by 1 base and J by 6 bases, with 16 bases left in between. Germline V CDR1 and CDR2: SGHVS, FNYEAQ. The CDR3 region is CASSLEGGRPLNTIYF. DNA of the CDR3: TGTGCCAGCAGCTTAGAGGGGGGCCGCCCGCTAAACACCATATATTTT.

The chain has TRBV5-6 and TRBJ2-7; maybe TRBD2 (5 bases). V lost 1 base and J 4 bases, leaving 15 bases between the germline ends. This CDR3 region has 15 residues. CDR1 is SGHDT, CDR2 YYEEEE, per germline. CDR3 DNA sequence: TGTGCCAGCAGCTTGTCCCGGCTAGCTGGTTACGAGCAGTACTTC. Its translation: CASSLSRLAGYEQYF.

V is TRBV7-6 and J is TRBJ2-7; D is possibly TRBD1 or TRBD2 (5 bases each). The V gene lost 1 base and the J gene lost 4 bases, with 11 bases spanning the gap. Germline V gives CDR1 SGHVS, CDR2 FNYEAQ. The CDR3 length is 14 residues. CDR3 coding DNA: TGTGCCAGCAGCTTAGGTTACGGGGCTTACGAGCAGTACTTC. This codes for CASSLGYGAYEQYF.

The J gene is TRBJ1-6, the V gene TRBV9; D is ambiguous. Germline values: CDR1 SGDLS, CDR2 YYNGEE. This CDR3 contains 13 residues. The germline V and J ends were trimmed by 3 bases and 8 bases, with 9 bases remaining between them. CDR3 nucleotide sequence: TGTGCCAGCAGCGCCTCAGGAGATTCACCCCTCCACTTT. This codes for CASSASGDSPLHF.

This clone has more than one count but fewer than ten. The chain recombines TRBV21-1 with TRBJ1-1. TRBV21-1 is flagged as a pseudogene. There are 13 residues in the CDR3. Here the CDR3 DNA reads TGTGCCAGCGGGTCCGGGAAGAACACTGAAGCTTTCTTT. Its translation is CASGSGKNTEAFF.

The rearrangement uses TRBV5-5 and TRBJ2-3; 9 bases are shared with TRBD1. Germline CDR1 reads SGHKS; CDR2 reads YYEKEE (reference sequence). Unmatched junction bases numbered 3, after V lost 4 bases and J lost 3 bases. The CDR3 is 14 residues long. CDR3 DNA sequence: TGTGCCAGCAGCCGTGGACAGGGGACAGATACGCAGTATTTT. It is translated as CASSRGQGTDTQYF.

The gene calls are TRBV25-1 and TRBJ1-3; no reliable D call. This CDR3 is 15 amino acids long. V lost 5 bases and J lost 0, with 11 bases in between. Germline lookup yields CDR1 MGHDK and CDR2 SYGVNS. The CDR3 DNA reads TGTGCCAGCAGTCCTTCGTCTGGCTCTGGAAACACCATATATTTT. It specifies CASSPSSGSGNTIYF.

For the CDR3, the DNA is TGTGCCAGCAGCCCCGTCTCGGGGACAGGAGGCACTGAAGCTTTCTTT. Its protein product is CASSPVSGTGGTEAFF. The chain couples TRBV7-6 to TRBJ1-1, with 8 bases aligning to TRBD1. V shed 5 bases, J shed 4 bases, and the junction held 12 bases outside the gene matches. The germline gives CDR1 SGHVS, CDR2 FNYEAQ. CDR3 size: 16 residues.

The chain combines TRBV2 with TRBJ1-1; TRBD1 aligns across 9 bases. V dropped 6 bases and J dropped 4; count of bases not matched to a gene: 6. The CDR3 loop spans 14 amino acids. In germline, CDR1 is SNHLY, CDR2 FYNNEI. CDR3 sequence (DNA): TGTGCCAGCAGGGACTCGACAGGGGGCACTGAAGCTTTCTTT. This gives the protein CASRDSTGGTEAFF.

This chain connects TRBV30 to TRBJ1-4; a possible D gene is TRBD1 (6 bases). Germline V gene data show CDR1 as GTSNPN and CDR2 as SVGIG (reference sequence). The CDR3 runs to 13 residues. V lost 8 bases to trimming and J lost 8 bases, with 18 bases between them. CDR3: CALNKGGFEKLFF. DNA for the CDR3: TGTGCCCTCAACAAGGGGGGTTTCGAAAAACTGTTTTTT. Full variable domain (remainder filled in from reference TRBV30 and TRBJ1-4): SQTIHQWPATLVQPVGSPLSLECTVEGTSNPNLYWYRQAAGRGLQLLFYSVGIGQISSEVPQNLSASRPQDRQFILSSKKLLLSDSGFYLCALNKGGFEKLFFGSGTQLSVL.

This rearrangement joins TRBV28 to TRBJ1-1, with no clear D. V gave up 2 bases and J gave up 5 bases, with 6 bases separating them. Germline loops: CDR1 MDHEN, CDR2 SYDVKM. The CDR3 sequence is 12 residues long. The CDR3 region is CASSLLQTEAFF. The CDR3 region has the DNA TGTGCCAGCAGTTTACTGCAGACTGAAGCTTTCTTT. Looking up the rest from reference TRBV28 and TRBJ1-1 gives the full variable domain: DVKVTQSSRYLVKRTGEKVFLECVQDMDHENMFWYRQDPGLGLRLIYFSYDVKMKEKGDIPEGYSVSREKKERFSLILESASTNQTSMYLCASSLLQTEAFFGQGTRLTVV.